A selection of T cell receptor beta chains follows, all from one sample in a study of response to subunit inactivated influenza vaccine. TCRdb called the RT-PCR reads again in MiXCR, with one record for every CDR3 protein. The data hold about 650,000 distinct CDR3 sequences, with 15% to 19% observed a single time. Sample: PBMCs from blood, taken 11 to 12 days after vaccination. These receptors all stem from a man over 45 who received an inactivated influenza vaccine. CDR3s include the opening cysteine and the closing phenylalanine or tryptophan. D genes are given only for firm matches. Not all rows give a size; the values are once, few, many and, for expanded clones, a class.

v_gene	abundance	j_gene	d_gene	CDR3nt	CDR3aa
TRBV12-3/TRBV12-4	few	TRBJ2-2	NA	TGTGCCAGCAGTTCCGGGAGAGGAGCCGGGGAGCTGTTTTTT	CASSSGRGAGELFF
TRBV7-8	few	TRBJ1-1	NA	TGTGCCAGCAGCACCCCGGATGGCCCTGAAGCTTTCTTT	CASSTPDGPEAFF
TRBV25-1	NA	TRBJ1-5	NA	TGTGCCAGCAGTCAGACAGGAGTTAGCAATCAGCCCCAGCATTTT	CASSQTGVSNQPQHF
TRBV20-1	few	TRBJ1-1	NA	TGCAGTGCTAGAGAATCAGCCGCGAACACTGAAGCTTTCTTT	CSARESAANTEAFF
TRBV6-5	many	TRBJ1-6	NA	TGTGCCAGCAGTTACTCCGTTCAGCTTAATTCACCCCTCCACTTT	CASSYSVQLNSPLHF
TRBV6-5	few	TRBJ2-5	TRBD2	TGTGCCAGCAGTTACTCGGCCGGGACTAGCGGGGGGCGCCAAGAGACCCAGTACTTC	CASSYSAGTSGGRQETQYF
TRBV4-2	many	TRBJ2-2	TRBD2	TGTGCCAGCAGCCAAGCGGGGGGGCTTGGAACCGGGGAGCTGTTTTTT	CASSQAGGLGTGELFF
TRBV2	few	TRBJ2-1	TRBD2	TGTGCCAGCAGCTCAGGGAGGGGTGAGCAGTTCTTC	CASSSGRGEQFF
TRBV2	few	TRBJ2-3	NA	TGTGCCAGCAGCGGCCCCTTAGGGCAGTATTTT	CASSGPLGQYF
TRBV11-2	few	TRBJ2-7	TRBD1	TGTGCCAGCAGCTTACCCCGAGGGGGACAGGGAAACTACGAGCAGTACTTC	CASSLPRGGQGNYEQYF
TRBV12-3/TRBV12-4	NA	TRBJ2-2	NA	TGTGCCAGCAGCCGTAATGAGGGTACCGGGGAGCTGTTTTTT	CASSRNEGTGELFF
TRBV7-9	NA	TRBJ2-5	NA	TGTGCCAGCAGCCCATCACGAGGGGGACGTCCTGAGACCCAGTACTTC	CASSPSRGGRPETQYF
TRBV20-1	NA	TRBJ1-1	NA	TGCAGTGCGGGTCGTGGGGGTTACACTGAAGCTTTCTTT	CSAGRGGYTEAFF
TRBV25-1	many	TRBJ1-2	NA	TGTGCCAGCCACGATCTTCACTATGGCTACACCTTC	CASHDLHYGYTF
TRBV5-5	NA	TRBJ2-1	NA	TGTGCCAGCAGCCCTATTGGGGGGGCAAGGGACAATGAGCAGTTCTTC	CASSPIGGARDNEQFF
TRBV20-1	few	TRBJ2-2	TRBD1	TGCAGTGCACCGACAGGGGGCTGGACCGGGGAGCTGTTTTTT	CSAPTGGWTGELFF
TRBV7-2	NA	TRBJ1-6	TRBD1	TGTGCCAGCAGCTTAGGGGCAGGGGGCCTCGGTTCACCCCTCCACTTT	CASSLGAGGLGSPLHF
TRBV4-1	few	TRBJ2-4	NA	TGCGCCAGCAGCCAAGTTTTCAGGCAGCCCGCCAAAAACATTCAGTACTTC	CASSQVFRQPAKNIQYF
TRBV2	few	TRBJ2-4	TRBD2	TGTGCCAAAGGGGTAGCGGGGTCCTGGGCGTACTTC	CAKGVAGSWAYF
TRBV20-1	few	TRBJ2-7	NA	TGCAGTGCTAGAGATAGAAGAGGGATCTACGAGCAGTACTTC	CSARDRRGIYEQYF
TRBV9	NA	TRBJ1-5	TRBD1	TGTGCCAGCAGCGAGGGGGCAGGGCTTCAGCCCCAGCATTTT	CASSEGAGLQPQHF
TRBV6-1	NA	TRBJ2-7	NA	TGTGCCAGTGGGACGACGGCCTACGAGCAGTACTTC	CASGTTAYEQYF
TRBV10-3	many	TRBJ2-3	TRBD2	TGTGCCATCCGGGGAGGGACGTACACAGATACGCAGTATTTT	CAIRGGTYTDTQYF
TRBV20-1	NA	TRBJ2-6	TRBD1	TGCAGTGCTGGGCAGGACAGGGTAGGCCCTGGGGCCAACGTCCTGACTTTC	CSAGQDRVGPGANVLTF
TRBV4-2	few	TRBJ2-3	NA	TGTGCCAGCAGCCCGGAGGAGTTCACAGATACGCAGTATTTT	CASSPEEFTDTQYF
TRBV5-1	few	TRBJ1-2	NA	TGCGCCAGCAGTATTGATACTAACTATGGCTACACCTTC	CASSIDTNYGYTF
TRBV5-4	NA	TRBJ2-7	TRBD2	TGTGCCAGCAGCTCTTCAGCGGGAGGGCCTTCTCTGGGAGAGCAGTACTTC	CASSSSAGGPSLGEQYF
TRBV12-3/TRBV12-4	NA	TRBJ1-2	NA	TGTGCCAGCAGTTCGATTAGGGCAGCGGGGGGCTACACCTTC	CASSSIRAAGGYTF
TRBV28	NA	TRBJ2-1	NA	TGTGCCAGCAGGACACCCGGACCCAACTACAATGAGCAGTTCTTC	CASRTPGPNYNEQFF